This T cell receptor beta chain was captured in a study of beta chain features in type 1 diabetes. The investigators reverse transcribed all of the isolated RNA, so they sequenced expressed TCRB transcripts. Produced via immunoSEQ multiplex PCR; TCRdb's table is partial and in-frame only. The sample comprises fewer than 650,000 clones, roughly a sixth of which are singletons, and approximately 0.087% rests with the top ten. A single count supports this clone. Germline CDR1 is LNHNV and CDR2 is YYDKDF (reference sequence). This CDR3 is 16 amino acids long. The V and J ends lost 5 bases and 4 bases respectively, with 18 bases between them.

The sequence was collected from a man aged 18 to 35 in good health. The source material was naive CD4+ T cells from blood. This chain connects TRBV15 to TRBJ2-1, with TRBD2 as a possible D gene (6 bases). CDR3 amino acids: CATSSVRGKGYNEQFF. The CDR3, as DNA: TGTGCCACCAGCTCTGTTCGGGGGAAGGGATACAATGAGCAGTTCTTC.